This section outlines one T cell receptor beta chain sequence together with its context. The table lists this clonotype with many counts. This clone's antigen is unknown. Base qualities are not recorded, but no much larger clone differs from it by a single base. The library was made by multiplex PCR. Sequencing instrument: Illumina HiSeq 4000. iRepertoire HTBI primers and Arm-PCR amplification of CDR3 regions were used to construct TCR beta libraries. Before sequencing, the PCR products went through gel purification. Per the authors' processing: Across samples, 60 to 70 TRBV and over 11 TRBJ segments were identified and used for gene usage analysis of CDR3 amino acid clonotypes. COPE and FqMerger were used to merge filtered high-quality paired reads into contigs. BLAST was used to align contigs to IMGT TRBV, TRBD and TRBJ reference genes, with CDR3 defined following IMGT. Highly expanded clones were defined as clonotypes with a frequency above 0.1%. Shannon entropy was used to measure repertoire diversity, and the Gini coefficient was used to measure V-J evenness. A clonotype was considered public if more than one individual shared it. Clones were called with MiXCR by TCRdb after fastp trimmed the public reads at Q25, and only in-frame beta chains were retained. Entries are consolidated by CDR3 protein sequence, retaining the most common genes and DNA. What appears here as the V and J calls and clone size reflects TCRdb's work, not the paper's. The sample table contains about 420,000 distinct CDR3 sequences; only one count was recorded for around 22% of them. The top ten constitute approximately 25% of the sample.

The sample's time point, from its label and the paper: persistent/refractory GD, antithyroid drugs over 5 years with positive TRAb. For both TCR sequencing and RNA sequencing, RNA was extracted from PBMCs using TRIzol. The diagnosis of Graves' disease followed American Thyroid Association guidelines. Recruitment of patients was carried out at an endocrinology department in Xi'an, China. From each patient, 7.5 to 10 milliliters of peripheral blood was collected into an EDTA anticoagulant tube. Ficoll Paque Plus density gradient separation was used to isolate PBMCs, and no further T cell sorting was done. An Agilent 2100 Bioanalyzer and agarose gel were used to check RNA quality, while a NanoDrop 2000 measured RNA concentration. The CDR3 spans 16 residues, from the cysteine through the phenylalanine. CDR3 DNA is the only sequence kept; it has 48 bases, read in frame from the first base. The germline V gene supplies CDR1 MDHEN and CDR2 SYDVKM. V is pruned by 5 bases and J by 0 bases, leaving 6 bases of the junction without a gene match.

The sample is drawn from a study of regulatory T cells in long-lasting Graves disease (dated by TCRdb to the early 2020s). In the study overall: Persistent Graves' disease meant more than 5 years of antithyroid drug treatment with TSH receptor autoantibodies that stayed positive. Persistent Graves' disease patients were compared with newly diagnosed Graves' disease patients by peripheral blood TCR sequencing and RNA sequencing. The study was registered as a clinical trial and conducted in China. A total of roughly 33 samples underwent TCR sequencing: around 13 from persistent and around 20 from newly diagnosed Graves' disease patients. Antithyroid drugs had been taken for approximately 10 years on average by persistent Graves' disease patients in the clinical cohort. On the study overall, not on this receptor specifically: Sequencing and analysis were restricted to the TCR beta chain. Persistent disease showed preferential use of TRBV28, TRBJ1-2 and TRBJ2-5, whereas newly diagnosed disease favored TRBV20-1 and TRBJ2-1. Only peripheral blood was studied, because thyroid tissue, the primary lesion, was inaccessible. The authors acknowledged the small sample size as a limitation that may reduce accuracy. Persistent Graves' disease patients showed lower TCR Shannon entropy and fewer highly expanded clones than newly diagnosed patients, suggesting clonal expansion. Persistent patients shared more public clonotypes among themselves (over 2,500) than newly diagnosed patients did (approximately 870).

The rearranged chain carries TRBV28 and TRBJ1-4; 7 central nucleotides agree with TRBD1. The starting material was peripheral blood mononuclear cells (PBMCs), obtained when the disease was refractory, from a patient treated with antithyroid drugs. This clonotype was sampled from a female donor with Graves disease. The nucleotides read TGTGCCAGCAGTCGCGAGGGGACAGCAACTAATGAAAAACTGTTTTTT. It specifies CASSREGTATNEKLFF.